The following is a TCR beta chain sequence with its context. The method was immunoSEQ multiplex PCR; TCRdb's version includes in-frame clones alone and lacks a portion of them. The sample consists of about 35,000 clones, about 80% of them appearing once. This entry comes from a study of PD-L1 blockade in urothelial cancer. Study-level background: Patients with male sex and bladder-origin urothelial cancer accounted for about 85% of the roughly 29 enrolled. The median number of T cells present in blood samples was 141,255.

The V gene's germline CDR1 is MNHEY and CDR2 SVGAGI. The V gene end was trimmed by 5 bases and the J gene end by 2 bases; junction bases not matched to a gene: 4. This CDR3 spans 15 amino acids. Time point described: peripheral blood 6 weeks after treatment start. The patients had locally advanced or metastatic urothelial carcinoma. The clonotype was recovered from a man aged 35 to 55 with urothelial cancer. The sample consisted of PBMCs, taken around atezolizumab (anti-PD-L1) treatment. This sequence joins TRBV6-5 and TRBJ2-3, with 10 bases lining up with TRBD2. This CDR3 reads CASSPLAGNTDTQYF. The DNA of the CDR3 is TGTGCCAGCAGTCCACTAGCGGGGAACACAGATACGCAGTATTTT.